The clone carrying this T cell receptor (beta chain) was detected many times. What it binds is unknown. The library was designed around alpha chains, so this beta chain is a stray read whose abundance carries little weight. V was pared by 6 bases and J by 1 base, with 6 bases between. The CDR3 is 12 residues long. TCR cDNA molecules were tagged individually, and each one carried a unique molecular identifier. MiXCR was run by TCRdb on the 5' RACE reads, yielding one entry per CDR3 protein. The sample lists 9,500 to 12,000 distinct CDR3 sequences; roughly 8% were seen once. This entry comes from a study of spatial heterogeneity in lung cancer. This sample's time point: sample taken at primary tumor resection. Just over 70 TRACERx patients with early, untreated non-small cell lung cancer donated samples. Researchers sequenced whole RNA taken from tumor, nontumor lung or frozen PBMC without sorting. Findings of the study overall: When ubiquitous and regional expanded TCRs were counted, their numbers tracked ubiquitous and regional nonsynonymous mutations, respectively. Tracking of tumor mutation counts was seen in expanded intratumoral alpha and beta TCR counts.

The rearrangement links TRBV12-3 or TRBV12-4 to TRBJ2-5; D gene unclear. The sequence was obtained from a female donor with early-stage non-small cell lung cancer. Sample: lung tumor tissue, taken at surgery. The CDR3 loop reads CASSRAQETQYF. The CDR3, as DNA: TGTGCCAGCAGCCGGGCCCAAGAGACCCAGTACTTC.